These T cell receptor beta chains were read from a single sample in a study of blood T cell repertoires in COVID-19. This table comes from immunoSEQ multiplex PCR, and its TCRdb copy is limited to in-frame clones, with some not included. The sample consists of approximately 46,000 clones, roughly 88% of them appearing once. The sequenced material came from peripheral blood. These receptors came from a human donor in a cohort sampled during active COVID-19. Both conserved end residues are part of each CDR3. The order of the fields is CDR3 protein, CDR3 DNA, clone size, D gene, V gene, J gene. D genes are given only for firm matches. Clone size, where shown, is once, few, many, or a class for clones that have expanded.

CDR3aa: CAISERTGGTYGYTF
CDR3nt: TGTGCCATCAGTGAACGGACAGGGGGCACCTATGGCTACACCTTC
abundance: once
d_gene: TRBD1
v_gene: TRBV10-3
j_gene: TRBJ1-2

CDR3aa: CASSYGGASSYEQYF
CDR3nt: TGTGCCAGCAGTTACGGGGGGGCCTCGTCCTACGAGCAGTACTTC
abundance: -
d_gene: -
v_gene: TRBV6-2/TRBV6-3
j_gene: TRBJ2-7

CDR3aa: CASSPGGDTGRTDTQYF
CDR3nt: TGCGCCAGCAGTCCGGGGGGAGATACAGGGAGGACAGATACGCAGTATTTT
abundance: -
d_gene: -
v_gene: TRBV5-1
j_gene: TRBJ2-3

CDR3aa: CASSIQVSNQPQHF
CDR3nt: TGTGCCAGCAGTATACAGGTCAGCAATCAGCCCCAGCATTTT
abundance: -
d_gene: -
v_gene: TRBV2
j_gene: TRBJ1-5

CDR3aa: CASSDRQGEGYTF
CDR3nt: TGCGCCAGCAGCGACCGACAGGGGGAGGGCTACACCTTC
abundance: -
d_gene: TRBD1
v_gene: TRBV5-1
j_gene: TRBJ1-2

CDR3aa: CASSYPSLSTDTQYF
CDR3nt: TGCGCCAGCAGCTACCCTAGCCTTAGCACAGATACGCAGTATTTT
abundance: once
d_gene: -
v_gene: TRBV5-1
j_gene: TRBJ2-3

CDR3aa: CASSSNRGPYYGYTF
CDR3nt: TGTGCCAGCAGCTCCAACAGGGGACCCTACTATGGCTACACCTTC
abundance: once
d_gene: TRBD1
v_gene: TRBV11-2
j_gene: TRBJ1-2

CDR3aa: CASAKEGTGVYNEQFF
CDR3nt: TGTGCCAGCGCAAAGGAAGGGACAGGGGTATACAATGAGCAGTTCTTC
abundance: -
d_gene: TRBD1
v_gene: TRBV25-1
j_gene: TRBJ2-1

CDR3aa: CASSQERTSGVQETQYF
CDR3nt: TGCGCCAGCAGCCAAGAGAGGACTAGCGGGGTCCAAGAGACCCAGTACTTC
abundance: -
d_gene: TRBD2
v_gene: TRBV4-3
j_gene: TRBJ2-5

CDR3aa: CASSYSPGTGTNTGELFF
CDR3nt: TGTGCCAGCAGCTACAGTCCCGGGACAGGGACGAACACCGGGGAGCTGTTTTTT
abundance: few
d_gene: TRBD1
v_gene: TRBV7-7
j_gene: TRBJ2-2

CDR3aa: CAIRPDSGDTQYF
CDR3nt: TGTGCCATCAGACCGGACAGTGGAGATACGCAGTATTTT
abundance: -
d_gene: -
v_gene: TRBV10-3
j_gene: TRBJ2-3

CDR3aa: CASTPRETGDGETQYF
CDR3nt: TGTGCCAGCACCCCGCGAGAGACAGGGGATGGAGAGACCCAGTACTTC
abundance: -
d_gene: TRBD1
v_gene: TRBV2
j_gene: TRBJ2-5

CDR3aa: CASSLSGQGTYSKNIQYF
CDR3nt: TGTGCCAGCAGCTTATCGGGACAGGGGACCTATTCCAAAAACATTCAGTACTTC
abundance: -
d_gene: TRBD1
v_gene: TRBV11-2
j_gene: TRBJ2-4

CDR3aa: CASSLGTGAAGTEKLFF
CDR3nt: TGTGCCAGCAGCTTGGGGACAGGGGCCGCTGGGACTGAAAAACTGTTTTTT
abundance: -
d_gene: TRBD1
v_gene: TRBV5-6
j_gene: TRBJ1-4

CDR3aa: CASNGQGAFGAGELFF
CDR3nt: TGTGCCAGTAACGGACAGGGGGCATTTGGGGCCGGGGAGCTGTTTTTT
abundance: -
d_gene: TRBD1
v_gene: TRBV19
j_gene: TRBJ2-2

CDR3aa: CASSLRSRTNNYSGANVLTF
CDR3nt: TGCGCCAGCAGCTTGCGTTCGCGCACAAACAACTACTCTGGGGCCAACGTCCTGACTTTC
abundance: -
d_gene: -
v_gene: TRBV5-1
j_gene: TRBJ2-6

CDR3aa: CAWRGTGIGKLFF
CDR3nt: TGTGCCTGGAGGGGGACAGGGATTGGAAAACTGTTTTTT
abundance: once
d_gene: TRBD1
v_gene: TRBV30
j_gene: TRBJ1-4

CDR3aa: CASSFGSGTFFYGEQFF
CDR3nt: TGTGCCAGCAGCTTCGGGAGCGGGACCTTTTTTTACGGTGAGCAGTTCTTC
abundance: -
d_gene: TRBD2
v_gene: TRBV5-5
j_gene: TRBJ2-1

CDR3aa: CASSSTSGRPSYNEQFF
CDR3nt: TGCGCCAGCAGTTCGACTAGCGGGAGGCCCTCCTACAATGAGCAGTTCTTC
abundance: few
d_gene: TRBD2
v_gene: TRBV10-2
j_gene: TRBJ2-1

CDR3aa: CASSESGSGNTIYF
CDR3nt: TGTGCCAGCAGCGAGTCAGGTTCCGGAAACACCATATATTTT
abundance: -
d_gene: -
v_gene: TRBV5-8
j_gene: TRBJ1-3

CDR3aa: CASSATSSGEFF
CDR3nt: TGTGCCAGCAGTGCCACTTCTAGCGGGGAGTTCTTC
abundance: -
d_gene: TRBD2
v_gene: TRBV6-6
j_gene: TRBJ2-1

CDR3aa: CSVEPGTEAFF
CDR3nt: TGCAGCGTGGAACCGGGAACTGAAGCTTTCTTT
abundance: -
d_gene: -
v_gene: TRBV29-1
j_gene: TRBJ1-1

CDR3aa: CAHTSGGARTQYF
CDR3nt: TGTGCACATACTAGCGGGGGGGCACGTACGCAGTATTTT
abundance: -
d_gene: TRBD2
v_gene: TRBV30
j_gene: TRBJ2-3

CDR3aa: CASSSGGVGNQPQHF
CDR3nt: TGTGCCAGCAGTTCAGGGGGCGTCGGCAATCAGCCCCAGCATTTT
abundance: -
d_gene: TRBD1
v_gene: TRBV27
j_gene: TRBJ1-5

CDR3aa: CASSQQGNEQYF
CDR3nt: TGTGCCAGCAGCCAACAGGGGAACGAGCAGTACTTC
abundance: -
d_gene: TRBD1
v_gene: TRBV5-6
j_gene: TRBJ2-7

CDR3aa: CASSERNRGPEAFF
CDR3nt: TGCGCCAGCAGTGAGAGGAACAGGGGTCCTGAAGCTTTCTTT
abundance: -
d_gene: TRBD1
v_gene: TRBV10-2
j_gene: TRBJ1-1

CDR3aa: CASSPGQPAHYGYTF
CDR3nt: TGTGCCAGCAGCCCAGGACAGCCGGCGCACTATGGCTACACCTTC
abundance: -
d_gene: -
v_gene: TRBV5-4
j_gene: TRBJ1-2

CDR3aa: CAINGQGTEAFF
CDR3nt: TGTGCCATCAACGGACAGGGGACTGAAGCTTTCTTT
abundance: -
d_gene: TRBD1
v_gene: TRBV10-3
j_gene: TRBJ1-1

CDR3aa: CASSWGQSSGNTIYF
CDR3nt: TGTGCCAGCAGTTGGGGACAAAGCTCTGGAAACACCATATATTTT
abundance: -
d_gene: -
v_gene: TRBV2
j_gene: TRBJ1-3

CDR3aa: CASSLVPGLAGGATGELFF
CDR3nt: TGTGCCAGCAGCTTAGTCCCGGGACTAGCGGGGGGGGCTACCGGGGAGCTGTTTTTT
abundance: -
d_gene: TRBD2
v_gene: TRBV7-8
j_gene: TRBJ2-2

CDR3aa: CAWSDGSSYEQYF
CDR3nt: TGTGCCTGGAGCGACGGGAGTTCCTACGAGCAGTACTTC
abundance: -
d_gene: -
v_gene: TRBV30
j_gene: TRBJ2-7

CDR3aa: CASRKLDTRTEAFF
CDR3nt: TGTGCCAGCAGAAAACTAGACACACGCACTGAAGCTTTCTTT
abundance: -
d_gene: -
v_gene: TRBV27
j_gene: TRBJ1-1

CDR3aa: CASSQGARGNTIYF
CDR3nt: TGTGCCAGCAGCCAGGGGGCGCGGGGAAACACCATATATTTT
abundance: -
d_gene: -
v_gene: TRBV4-2
j_gene: TRBJ1-3

CDR3aa: CASSHPGQGAATDTQYF
CDR3nt: TGCGCCAGCAGCCACCCGGGACAGGGGGCGGCCACAGATACGCAGTATTTT
abundance: -
d_gene: TRBD1
v_gene: TRBV4-1
j_gene: TRBJ2-3

CDR3aa: CASSSNRGSSYEQYF
CDR3nt: TGTGCCAGCAGTAGCAACAGGGGAAGCTCCTACGAGCAGTACTTC
abundance: few
d_gene: TRBD1
v_gene: TRBV2
j_gene: TRBJ2-7

CDR3aa: CASRIGRLAGSSYNEQFF
CDR3nt: TGTGCCAGCAGGATAGGGAGGCTAGCGGGATCCTCCTACAATGAGCAGTTCTTC
abundance: -
d_gene: TRBD2
v_gene: TRBV27
j_gene: TRBJ2-1

CDR3aa: CAISQSTDSTYYGYTF
CDR3nt: TGTGCCATCAGTCAGAGCACCGACAGTACGTACTATGGCTACACCTTC
abundance: -
d_gene: -
v_gene: TRBV10-3
j_gene: TRBJ1-2

CDR3aa: CASRGTGSSGNTIYF
CDR3nt: TGTGCCAGCAGGGGGACAGGCAGCTCTGGAAACACCATATATTTT
abundance: -
d_gene: TRBD1
v_gene: TRBV5-5
j_gene: TRBJ1-3

CDR3aa: CASSPRGRDRGSNEQFF
CDR3nt: TGTGCCAGCAGCCCCCGCGGTCGGGACAGGGGTAGCAATGAGCAGTTCTTC
abundance: -
d_gene: TRBD1
v_gene: TRBV6-2/TRBV6-3
j_gene: TRBJ2-1

CDR3aa: CAWGDRDNSPLHF
CDR3nt: TGTGCCTGGGGGGACAGGGATAATTCACCCCTCCACTTT
abundance: -
d_gene: TRBD1
v_gene: TRBV30
j_gene: TRBJ1-6

CDR3aa: CASSLTLYGYTF
CDR3nt: TGTGCCAGCAGCCTAACCCTCTATGGCTACACCTTC
abundance: -
d_gene: -
v_gene: TRBV13
j_gene: TRBJ1-2

CDR3aa: CADRNMDTQYF
CDR3nt: TGTGCCGACAGGAATATGGATACGCAGTATTTT
abundance: -
d_gene: -
v_gene: TRBV3-1/TRBV3-2
j_gene: TRBJ2-3

CDR3aa: CASSPGVGANTEAFF
CDR3nt: TGTGCCAGCTCACCAGGAGTAGGGGCCAACACTGAAGCTTTCTTT
abundance: -
d_gene: -
v_gene: TRBV18
j_gene: TRBJ1-1

CDR3aa: CASSLEGRGLEGYTF
CDR3nt: TGTGCCAGCAGCTTGGAGGGCAGGGGGCTGGAAGGCTACACCTTC
abundance: -
d_gene: TRBD1
v_gene: TRBV5-5
j_gene: TRBJ1-2

CDR3aa: CASSPDRVVDTQYF
CDR3nt: TGCGCCAGCAGCCCGGACAGGGTGGTGGATACGCAGTATTTT
abundance: once
d_gene: TRBD1
v_gene: TRBV4-1
j_gene: TRBJ2-3

CDR3aa: CASSTIAGVFGEQYF
CDR3nt: TGTGCCAGCTCAACCATAGCGGGAGTCTTCGGCGAGCAGTACTTC
abundance: few
d_gene: TRBD2
v_gene: TRBV18
j_gene: TRBJ2-7

CDR3aa: CASSLSSGANVLTF
CDR3nt: TGTGCCAGCAGCCTGAGCTCTGGGGCCAACGTCCTGACTTTC
abundance: -
d_gene: -
v_gene: TRBV14
j_gene: TRBJ2-6

CDR3aa: CATSSRRGSTGELFF
CDR3nt: TGTGCCACCAGTTCACGCAGGGGCAGCACCGGGGAGCTGTTTTTT
abundance: -
d_gene: -
v_gene: TRBV24-1
j_gene: TRBJ2-2